What follows are 20 T cell receptor beta chains derived from one specimen sequenced in a study of T cell responses to AZD1222 COVID-19 vaccine. The repertoire was sequenced with immunoSEQ multiplex PCR; TCRdb's copy has only in-frame clones and lacks some. The sample has 79,000 or so clones, approximately 89% seen once. The specimen was peripheral blood, collected 28 days after the second AZD1222 dose. The receptors were sampled from an adult who received the AZD1222 COVID-19 vaccine.

On this clone: Its ends do not fully match the called genes, so a read error is possible. The chain recombines TRBV6-1 with TRBJ2-7, with D unresolved. The CDR3 sequence is 10 residues long. The V gene's germline CDR1 is MNHNS and CDR2 SASEGT. CDR3 sequence (DNA): TGTGCCAGCAGTGAAGCGGTAATCCACTTC. This translates into CASSEAVIHF.

The chain uses TRBV5-6 and TRBJ2-7; the match to TRBD2 covers 8 bases. Losses at the gene ends were 4 bases for V and 3 bases for J; bases not matched to a gene: 9. The germline V gene encodes CDR1 SGHDT and CDR2 YYEEEE. CDR3 length equals 15 residues. In DNA, the CDR3 is TGTGCCAGCAGCGAGAGGCCGGGACTAGTCTACGAGCAGTACTTC. It translates to CASSERPGLVYEQYF.

V is TRBV23-1 and J is TRBJ2-7; 9 bases map to TRBD1. TRBV23-1 has ORF status, its function being uncertain. CDR3 length: 23 amino acids. The V and J ends lost 4 bases and 3 bases, in that order; junction bases with no gene match: 31. CDR3 sequence (DNA): TGCGCCAGCAGTCGACCGAGGACAGGGGAAGACCCAACAAAGACTTCGTCTCACTACGAGCAGTACGTC. Translated, it gives CASSRPRTGEDPTKTSSHYEQYV.

The V gene is TRBV9, the J gene TRBJ2-1; tentatively, D is TRBD2 (6 bases). The CDR3 is 15 amino acids. V gave up 0 bases and J gave up 5 bases, with 12 bases separating them. In germline, CDR1 is SGDLS, CDR2 YYNGEE. As DNA, the CDR3 is TGTGCCAGCAGCGTAGCTCCGGGGGAGCACAATGAGCAGTTCTTC. It translates to CASSVAPGEHNEQFF. The whole variable domain, remainder taken from reference TRBV9 and TRBJ2-1, is DSGVTQTPKHLITATGQRVTLRCSPRSGDLSVYWYQQSLDQGLQFLIQYYNGEERAKGNILERFSAQQFPDLHSELNLSSLELGDSALYFCASSVAPGEHNEQFFGPGTRLTVL.

As to this clone: The same CDR3 is also encoded by other DNA sequences in this sample. This chain's CDR3 is CASSSGAAYEQYF. The CDR3 DNA sequence: TGTGCCAGTAGTTCAGGGGCCGCCTACGAGCAGTACTTC. The chain is built from TRBV19 and TRBJ2-7, with TRBD1 as a possible D gene (6 bases). With 5 bases removed from V and 2 bases from J, the gap between germline ends came to 10 bases. This CDR3 spans 13 amino acids. Germline V gene data show CDR1 as LNHDA and CDR2 as SQIVND (reference sequence).

This chain connects TRBV5-4 to TRBJ2-1; 8 bases fit TRBD1. After removal of 4 bases from V and 4 bases from J, the junction contained 7 bases not matched to a gene. This CDR3 has 15 amino acids. The germline gives CDR1 SGHNT, CDR2 YYREEE (reference sequence). The CDR3 nucleotides read TGTGCCAGCAGCCCAGGACAGGGATTTTACAATGAGCAGTTCTTC. Translation: CASSPGQGFYNEQFF.

This clone has only one observation. The chain links TRBV7-3 to TRBJ1-1; 11 nucleotides agree with TRBD1. Trimming cost V 1 base and J 0 bases; bases outside gene matches: 7. Per germline, CDR1 SGHTA and CDR2 FQGTGA. This CDR3 region has 18 residues. CDR3 amino acids: CASSLRLGQGDMNTEAFF. CDR3 sequence (DNA): TGTGCCAGCAGCTTAAGGCTGGGACAGGGGGATATGAACACTGAAGCTTTCTTT.

The genes are TRBV10-3 and TRBJ2-1, with TRBD1 as a possible D gene (5 bases). The V and J ends lost 6 bases and 3 bases respectively, with 18 bases between them. Germline assignment: CDR1 ENHRY and CDR2 SYGVKD. CDR3 length: 16 amino acids. CDR3 residues: CAIRNTVSQDYNEQFF. The CDR3 DNA reads TGTGCCATCAGAAACACCGTATCACAGGACTACAATGAGCAGTTCTTC.

V is TRBV5-5 and J is TRBJ2-7, with 11 bases that match TRBD1. The CDR3 is 15 amino acids. Germline V gives CDR1 SGHKS, CDR2 YYEKEE (reference sequence). With V trimmed by 4 bases and J by 2 bases, 5 bases remained unmatched. The CDR3 DNA is TGTGCCAGCAGCCCTTCGGGACAGGGGGCCTACGAGCAGTACGTC. Encoded protein: CASSPSGQGAYEQYV.

V gene TRBV11-2 combines with J gene TRBJ2-4; D remains ambiguous. There are 13 residues in the CDR3. The V and J ends lost 0 bases and 6 bases respectively, with 6 bases between them. Looked up from germline, CDR1 is SGHAT and CDR2 is FQNNGV. CDR3 loop: CASSLDHRNIQYF. The CDR3 nucleotides read TGTGCCAGCAGCTTAGATCACCGAAACATTCAGTACTTC.

The chain couples TRBV28 to TRBJ1-4, with D perhaps matching TRBD1 (6 bases). Germline V gives CDR1 MDHEN, CDR2 SYDVKM. The CDR3 contains 15 residues. The V and J ends lost 5 bases and 10 bases respectively, with 20 bases between them. This CDR3 reads CASSQIYRDRGKLFF. Written as DNA, the CDR3 is TGTGCCAGCAGTCAGATATACAGGGACCGGGGAAAACTGTTTTTT.

This clone was seen once. V and J are TRBV7-9 and TRBJ2-6; D is unresolved. The CDR3 has 17 amino acids. V shed 1 base and J shed 1 base, with 11 bases lying between them. The germline gives CDR1 SEHNR, CDR2 FQNEAQ (reference sequence). The CDR3 nucleotides read TGTGCCAGCAGCTTAGATTATTACGGTTCTGGGGCCAACGTCCTGACTTTC. Translated, it gives CASSLDYYGSGANVLTF.

V gene TRBV11-1 combines with J gene TRBJ2-3, with TRBD1 matching over 9 bases. J gave up 10 bases and V 6 bases, and 17 bases lay outside the gene matches. Germline V gene lookup returns CDR1 SGHAT and CDR2 FQDESV (reference sequence). The CDR3 consists of 16 residues. CDR3 sequence: CASSPRDRDLRTPQYF. For the CDR3, the DNA is TGTGCCAGCAGTCCGCGGGACAGGGACCTCCGTACGCCGCAGTATTTT.

The chain links TRBV5-1 to TRBJ2-1; 8 nucleotides match TRBD2. With V trimmed by 3 bases and J by 3 bases, 2 bases remained unmatched. This CDR3 spans 14 amino acids. Germline V gene data show CDR1 as SGHRS and CDR2 as YFSETQ. CDR3 region: CASSSGTSYNEQFF. CDR3 nucleotides: TGCGCCAGCAGCTCCGGGACTAGCTACAATGAGCAGTTCTTC.

The rearrangement joins TRBV7-3 to TRBJ1-1; D remains ambiguous. The CDR3 covers 15 residues. CDR1 and CDR2 from the germline V gene are SGHTA and FQGTGA. V lost 2 bases and J lost 0, with 10 bases in between. The CDR3 spells CASSLWAQMNTEAFF. The CDR3 region has the DNA TGTGCCAGCAGCTTATGGGCACAGATGAACACTGAAGCTTTCTTT.

In DNA form, the CDR3 reads TGTGCCAGCAGTTGGGACAGCGAAGAGACCCAGTACTTC. Translating it yields CASSWDSEETQYF. The chain has TRBV7-2 and TRBJ2-5; TRBD1 matches 7 bases. V shed 6 bases, J shed 3 bases, and the junction held 4 bases outside the gene matches. The CDR3 has 13 residues. Germline CDR1 is SGHTA and CDR2 is FQGNSA.

The chain couples TRBV25-1 to TRBJ1-2; 10 bases fit TRBD1. This CDR3 is built from 15 residues. Trimming cost V 3 bases and J 7 bases; bases outside gene matches: 8. CDR1 and CDR2 (germline): MGHDK, SYGVNS. The CDR3 is CASSEALGQGIGYTF. DNA of the CDR3: TGTGCCAGCAGTGAGGCGCTGGGACAGGGGATTGGCTACACCTTC.

V is TRBV6-2 or TRBV6-3 and J is TRBJ1-6; 9 nucleotides align to TRBD1. The CDR3 is 17 residues long. Germline V lookup: CDR1 MNHEY, CDR2 SVGEGT. The ends lost 3 bases at V and 7 bases at J; junction bases unmatched: 10. CDR3 sequence (DNA): TGTGCCAGCAGTTATGGGACAGGGTCGAGGCGGAATTCACCCCTCCACTTT. Protein product: CASSYGTGSRRNSPLHF.

The V call is TRBV6-1, the J call TRBJ2-7; tentatively, D is TRBD1 (5 bases). The V end lost 2 bases, the J end lost 2 bases, and 22 bases lay between the germline ends. Germline-derived CDR1 and CDR2 are MNHNS and SASEGT. There are 18 residues in the CDR3. The CDR3 DNA reads as TGTGCCAGCAGTGAATCAGGACACCTGACCTTCTTACCCTACGAGCAGTACGTC. Its protein product is CASSESGHLTFLPYEQYV.

The V and J genes are TRBV3-1 (or the pseudogene TRBV3-2) and TRBJ2-1; tentative D call: TRBD1 (5 bases). Germline V CDR1 and CDR2: LGHDT, YNNKEL (reference sequence). Trimming pared 0 bases from V and 6 bases from J, leaving 12 bases between. This CDR3 spans 15 amino acids. CDR3 amino acids: CASSQEAAQGNEQFF. Here the CDR3 DNA reads TGTGCCAGCAGCCAAGAGGCAGCCCAGGGCAATGAGCAGTTCTTC.